The 25 T cell receptor beta chains given below trace back to one sample, sequenced in a study of shared clonotypes between healthy human individuals (TCRdb year 2020). Library preparation employed the immunoSEQ multiplex PCR assay. In its TCRdb copy, this immuneACCESS table keeps in-frame sequences only and misses some clones. Where compared with another copy, unresolved V genes explain less than half of these, and the others have no known cause. In this sample the table shows hundreds of thousands of clones, 85% to 95% of which occur a single time. Less than 25% of the sample is taken by the ten largest. For the CD8 naive samples, CD45RO-negative cells were positively selected for CCR7, yielding a CD45RA+CCR7+ population from which TemRA cells were excluded. The sequencing sample was made of naive CD8+ T cells sorted from blood. This specimen's cell subset or site label, per the study, means: CD45RA+CCR7+. These receptor sequences come from a young man in good health.

V usage is TRBV6-4 and J usage is TRBJ2-1, with TRBD2 identical over 10 bases. Germline CDR1 is MRHNA and CDR2 is SNTAGT. The V gene end was trimmed by 5 bases and the J gene end by 3 bases; junction bases not matched to a gene: 4. The CDR3 is 15 amino acids. CDR3 residues: CASSPRTSGYNEQFF. In DNA form, the CDR3 reads TGTGCCAGCAGTCCCAGGACTAGCGGCTACAATGAGCAGTTCTTC.

This clone appeared a single time. The chain has TRBV20-1 and TRBJ1-2, with a weak D call TRBD1 (6 bases). Germline V gene data show CDR1 as DFQATT and CDR2 as SNEGSKA (reference sequence). CDR3 size: 11 residues. V was pared by 6 bases and J by 10 bases, with 15 bases between. The CDR3, as DNA: TGCAGTGCCACCCCGACAGGAGACTACACCTTC. It translates to CSATPTGDYTF.

The chain employs TRBV5-8 and TRBJ1-5; 7 nucleotides line up with TRBD1. Germline V gene lookup returns CDR1 SGHTS and CDR2 YDEGEE. The CDR3 is made up of 19 amino acids. V lost 4 bases, J lost 1 base, and 17 bases stayed unmatched. CDR3 in amino acids: CASSPHLTPGGQSNQPQHF. CDR3 DNA: TGTGCCAGCAGCCCACATTTGACCCCGGGGGGACAGAGCAATCAGCCCCAGCATTTT.

The chain links TRBV7-8 to TRBJ2-4; 10 bases are shared with TRBD2. The junction had 15 bases not matched to a gene; V was cut back by 4 bases and J by 3 bases. Germline V gene data show CDR1 as SGHVS and CDR2 as FQNEAQ. The CDR3 has 19 amino acids. In DNA form, the CDR3 reads TGTGCCAGCAGCTCCTCTAGCGGGAGTGGGTATTTGGTCAAAAACATTCAGTACTTC. Its protein product is CASSSSSGSGYLVKNIQYF.

This clone has just one count. The chain joins TRBV20-1 to TRBJ2-4; D gene uncertain. CDR1 is DFQATT and CDR2 is SNEGSKA in the germline V gene (reference sequence). CDR3 length: 11 amino acids. Deletions cut 6 bases from V and 8 bases from J, with 11 bases between. The CDR3 loop reads CSADTWDIQYF. Written as DNA, the CDR3 is TGCAGTGCAGATACATGGGACATTCAGTACTTC.

This clone has just a few counts. This sequence joins TRBV30 and TRBJ1-1; 10 nucleotides agree with TRBD1. From germline, CDR1 is GTSNPN and CDR2 SVGIG (reference sequence). The CDR3 has 13 residues. The V gene end was trimmed by 4 bases and the J gene end by 7 bases; junction bases not matched to a gene: 6. The CDR3 loop is CAWTGDRGREAFF. CDR3 sequence (DNA): TGTGCCTGGACTGGGGACAGGGGCCGTGAAGCTTTCTTT.

The chain couples TRBV28 to TRBJ1-2; possibly TRBD1 for D (6 bases). The CDR3 is 14 residues long. Germline V CDR1 and CDR2: MDHEN, SYDVKM. V dropped 6 bases and J dropped 5 bases, with 16 bases sitting between them. The CDR3 nucleotides are TGTGCCAGCAGCCCTAGGGGGAAGTTTTATGGCTACACCTTC. It yields the protein CASSPRGKFYGYTF.

V gene TRBV7-6 combines with J gene TRBJ2-7; D tentatively fits TRBD1 or TRBD2 (5 bases each). V dropped 4 bases and J dropped 6 bases, with 19 bases sitting between them. Germline CDR1 and CDR2: SGHVS and FNYEAQ. The CDR3 totals 15 residues. The CDR3 coding sequence is TGTGCCAGCAGCTCAGTTGGGGGTTCCACCCTCGAGCAGTACTTC. It codes for CASSSVGGSTLEQYF.

The rearrangement uses TRBV27 and TRBJ1-3; no clear D. Trimming shortened V by 5 bases and J by 0 bases, and 5 bases separated the two germline ends. This CDR3 has 13 residues. CDR1 and CDR2 from the germline V gene are MNHEY and SMNVEV (reference sequence). The CDR3 DNA sequence: TGTGCCAGCAGTATCTCCTCTGGAAACACCATATATTTT. It translates to CASSISSGNTIYF.

The chain recombines TRBV27 with TRBJ1-5; no reliable D call. This CDR3 is built from 14 residues. CDR1 is MNHEY, CDR2 SMNVEV, per germline (reference sequence). V shed 0 bases and J shed 6 bases, with 9 bases lying between them. CDR3: CASSLSVGAQPQHF. The CDR3 bases are TGTGCCAGCAGTTTATCTGTGGGTGCTCAGCCCCAGCATTTT.

The rearrangement links TRBV29-1 to TRBJ2-7, with 7 bases lining up with TRBD1. The V segment lost 7 bases and the J segment 3 bases; nucleotides outside the gene matches: 9. Germline V gene sequence: CDR1 SQVTM, CDR2 ANQGSEA. The CDR3 is 13 amino acids. CDR3 DNA sequence: TGCAGCGCTGGGGACAGAAGCCACTACGAGCAGTACTTC. This codes for CSAGDRSHYEQYF.

V gene TRBV10-1 combines with J gene TRBJ2-7, with a possible D match to TRBD1 (5 bases). The germline CDR1 and CDR2 sequences are WNHNN and SYGVQD (reference sequence). This CDR3 contains 12 residues. V dropped 8 bases and J dropped 0 bases, with 8 bases sitting between them. CDR3 sequence: CASSQGSYEQYF. For the CDR3, the DNA is TGCGCCAGCTCCCAGGGCTCCTACGAGCAGTACTTC.

V usage is TRBV11-2 and J usage is TRBJ1-3, with D perhaps TRBD1 (6 bases). Trimming took 0 bases from V and 1 from J, leaving 10 bases between them. Germline V lookup: CDR1 SGHAT, CDR2 FQNNGV. The CDR3 is 16 amino acids. CDR3 region: CASSLEPQGSGNTIYF. The DNA for the CDR3 is TGTGCCAGCAGCTTAGAGCCACAGGGATCTGGAAACACCATATATTTT.

The chain links TRBV4-2 to TRBJ2-3; tentative D call: TRBD1 (6 bases). The V and J ends lost 0 bases and 2 bases respectively, with 24 bases between them. CDR3 size: 20 residues. In germline, CDR1 is LGHNA, CDR2 YNFKEQ. CDR3: CASSQEATGGFLGHTDTQYF. The CDR3 DNA is TGTGCCAGCAGCCAAGAGGCAACAGGTGGATTTTTGGGACACACAGATACGCAGTATTTT.

The chain uses TRBV5-5 and TRBJ2-3; tentatively, D is TRBD2 (6 bases). The V gene lost 4 bases and the J gene lost 0 bases, with 12 bases spanning the gap. The CDR3 totals 15 residues. Per germline, CDR1 SGHKS and CDR2 YYEKEE (reference sequence). CDR3 loop: CASSPGVASTDTQYF. The CDR3 DNA is TGTGCCAGCAGCCCGGGGGTGGCTAGCACAGATACGCAGTATTTT.

The rearrangement links TRBV7-9 to TRBJ2-7, with D unresolved. Trimming took off 3 bases at V and 5 bases at J, with 8 bases between the two ends. Germline CDR1 is SEHNR and CDR2 is FQNEAQ (reference sequence). CDR3 length equals 12 residues. CDR3 region: CASSLSANEQYF. The CDR3 nucleotides read TGTGCCAGCAGCTTGAGCGCCAACGAGCAGTACTTC.

The sample holds one count of this clone. The rearrangement uses TRBV7-2 and TRBJ1-3; possible D gene TRBD1, 6 bases. The V end was cut by 2 bases, the J end by 4 bases, with 15 bases between. Germline V gene lookup returns CDR1 SGHTA and CDR2 FQGNSA. The CDR3 has 16 amino acids. This CDR3 is CASSLPDSPEGNTIYF. The CDR3 DNA reads TGTGCCAGCAGCTTACCGGACAGCCCGGAGGGAAACACCATATATTTT. Full variable domain (remainder filled in from reference TRBV7-2 and TRBJ1-3): GAGVSQSPSNKVTEKGKDVELRCDPISGHTALYWYRQSLGQGLEFLIYFQGNSAPDKSGLPSDRFSAERTGGSVSTLTIQRTQQEDSAVYLCASSLPDSPEGNTIYFGEGSWLTVV.

The chain carries TRBV19 and TRBJ2-7, with D perhaps matching TRBD2 (5 bases). Trimming pared 3 bases from V and 7 bases from J, leaving 16 bases between. The CDR3 runs 14 residues. Germline CDR1 reads LNHDA; CDR2 reads SQIVND (reference sequence). This chain's CDR3 is CASSINTVGEEQYF. The CDR3, as DNA: TGTGCCAGTAGTATTAACACGGTCGGGGAGGAGCAGTACTTC.

This clone was seen a single time. This rearrangement joins TRBV19 to TRBJ2-7; D gene uncertain. The germline CDR1 and CDR2 sequences are LNHDA and SQIVND (reference sequence). The CDR3 consists of 15 residues. Trimming took off 3 bases at V and 0 bases at J, with 12 bases between the two ends. CDR3: CASSIAPRGSYEQYF. Written as DNA, the CDR3 is TGTGCCAGTAGTATCGCGCCCCGCGGCTCCTACGAGCAGTACTTC.

Remarks on this clone: Other DNA sequences in the sample encode the same CDR3. V is TRBV28 and J is TRBJ2-7; no clear D. The germline V and J ends were trimmed by 5 bases and 5 bases, with 7 bases remaining between them. The germline CDR1 and CDR2 sequences are MDHEN and SYDVKM. This CDR3 spans 11 amino acids. The CDR3 is CASSPGHEQYF. For the CDR3, the DNA is TGTGCCAGCAGTCCCGGCCACGAGCAGTACTTC.

This sequence joins TRBV27 and TRBJ2-1, with a tentative D call TRBD2 (6 bases). V lost 7 bases to trimming and J lost 2 bases, with 12 bases between them. The CDR3 covers 14 residues. The germline gives CDR1 MNHEY, CDR2 SMNVEV (reference sequence). The CDR3 loop is CASTSGLTYNEQFF. The CDR3 nucleotides are TGTGCCAGCACCTCGGGACTCACCTACAATGAGCAGTTCTTC.

The chain carries TRBV30 and TRBJ1-5; TRBD1 matches 8 bases. The CDR3 has 17 residues. Germline lookup yields CDR1 GTSNPN and CDR2 SVGIG (reference sequence). With V trimmed by 4 bases and J by 3 bases, 14 bases remained unmatched. CDR3 protein: CAWNPPPGQDNNQPQHF. The CDR3 nucleotides read TGTGCCTGGAATCCCCCGCCGGGACAGGATAACAATCAGCCCCAGCATTTT. The whole variable domain, remainder taken from reference TRBV30 and TRBJ1-5, is SQTIHQWPATLVQPVGSPLSLECTVEGTSNPNLYWYRQAAGRGLQLLFYSVGIGQISSEVPQNLSASRPQDRQFILSSKKLLLSDSGFYLCAWNPPPGQDNNQPQHFGDGTRLSIL.

The rearrangement joins TRBV19 to TRBJ2-3, with D uncertain. The CDR3 consists of 14 residues. Trimming took off 7 bases at V and 2 bases at J, with 13 bases between the two ends. Germline values: CDR1 LNHDA, CDR2 SQIVND (reference sequence). CDR3 amino acids: CASIPEYDTDTQYF. The CDR3 DNA is TGTGCCAGTATCCCAGAGTACGACACAGATACGCAGTATTTT.

V gene TRBV30 combines with J gene TRBJ2-5; TRBD1 or TRBD2 may be the D gene (5 bases each). The germline V gene encodes CDR1 GTSNPN and CDR2 SVGIG (reference sequence). Trimming stripped 8 bases from V and 2 bases from J, with 15 bases between. The CDR3 has 13 amino acids. The CDR3 protein is CAGTPGDQETQYF. The CDR3 DNA is TGTGCCGGGACCCCTGGGGATCAAGAGACCCAGTACTTC.

The J gene is TRBJ1-3, the V gene TRBV25-1; a possible D gene is TRBD1 (5 bases). The V end was cut by 7 bases, the J end by 3 bases, with 19 bases between. Germline lookup yields CDR1 MGHDK and CDR2 SYGVNS. This CDR3 is 16 amino acids long. In nucleotides, the CDR3 is TGTGCCAGCACCCCACCCGGGGCGGCTTATGGAAACACCATATATTTT. This gives the protein CASTPPGAAYGNTIYF.